This record covers a single T cell receptor beta chain. What it recognizes is unknown. The data were obtained in a study of CD8 T cells in ankylosing spondylitis. Study conclusions and caveats: Reportedly, matched ankylosing spondylitis synovial fluid was significantly enriched for disease-linked clones. Ankylosing spondylitis blood appeared to be characterized by a TCR beta motif of 8 or 9 highly homologous variants. Peripheral blood samples showed relatively rare disease-linked clones, and these clones were CD8+.

Using its own MiXCR run on the 5' RACE reads, TCRdb lists one record per CDR3 protein. The data contain 85,000 to 90,000 distinct CDR3 sequences, 27% of them singletons. This CDR3 contains 14 residues. V lost 5 bases and J 10 bases, leaving 20 bases between the germline ends. The source of this sequence is a male donor with ankylosing spondylitis or in good health (not recorded which). Sequencing was done on a sample of blood, either unsorted or a sorted T cell fraction (not recorded which). This chain connects TRBV12-3 or TRBV12-4 to TRBJ1-1; D may be TRBD1 (6 bases). CDR3 in amino acids: CASSDIRGNRIAFF. For the CDR3, the DNA is TGTGCCAGCAGTGATATAAGGGGGAATAGGATAGCTTTCTTT.